This T cell receptor (beta chain) was sequenced during a study of shared clonotypes between healthy human individuals (dated by TCRdb to 2019 to 2021). About the full investigation: A couple of women and a few men aged 18 to 49 years were included in the cohort. For each donor, three plates each were used for CD4 naive and CD4 memory, two plates were used for CD8 naive, and one plate was used for CD8 memory. The study deeply sequenced blood TCR repertoires of 5 or 6 healthy adults to estimate repertoire size and the extent of clonotype sharing between individuals. Different laboratories and diverse techniques were used to prepare libraries and sequence TCR repertoires, to increase sequencing depth and limit assay-specific biases. Per donor, leukapheresis produced somewhere between about 0.94 and 8.9 billion PBMCs.

Here is what the overall study found, with its caveats: Across several donors, roughly 5.1% of naive CD4, over 3% of naive CD8, roughly 2.3% of memory CD4, and 0.4% of memory CD8 clonotypes were shared. Sampling was restricted to blood, and TCR repertoires in tissues likely differ from the TCR repertoires found in blood. Incomplete sequencing was indicated by rarefaction of sorted-subset datasets, despite the large sequencing depth. Larger estimated clonotype richness was generally found for naive subsets than for memory subsets. Because the study included only a small number of donors, the genetic and exposure-history diversity represented was limited. Higher generation probabilities were observed for clonotypes shared by all four sorted-subset donors than for non-shared clonotypes. Pairwise subsampling led to the expectation that sequencing depth would affect the degree of clonotype sharing among donors.

Using the deep immunoSEQ assay, TCR CDR3 regions were amplified from genomic DNA by multiplex PCR. For each cell subset, the extracted genomic DNA was distributed evenly across all wells of several immunoSEQ 96-well plates, and each plate served as one replicate. For sorted subsets, approximately 200 ng of genomic DNA, equivalent to roughly 33,000 T cell genomes, went into each replicate PCR. Purified libraries were measured with a Qubit 3.0 fluorometer, size-checked on a Bioanalyzer 2100, and measured again with the KAPA Library Quantification kit. A separate single-read 150-cycle Illumina NextSeq 550 flow cell was used to sequence each immunoSEQ 96-well plate. On the authors' methods: Because the immunoSEQ output held only junctional sequences and lacked quality scores, the filtering could not match the filtering applied to full-length reads. Sequences were annotated with PyIR, a Python wrapper for IgBLAST v1.9, and V/J genes and CDR3 were assigned using IMGT germline references. Reads were removed for weak V/J assignments (E-value above 1e-6), missing CDR3, stop codons, out-of-frame junctions, or ambiguous translated residues. V3J clonotypes were defined as sequences sharing the same inferred V gene, J gene, and CDR3 amino acid sequence. The percentage overlap between two repertoires was calculated by dividing the number of shared unique clonotypes by the size of the smaller repertoire. Richness of each repertoire was evaluated using RTK rarefaction, the Chao1 estimator, and Recon v2.1 estimates of unobserved clonotypes. OLGA was used to compute generation probabilities for all TCRbeta clonotypes that the gDNA method yielded from a handful of donors. TCRdb carries this immuneACCESS record with in-frame sequences only. Its versions omit some clonotypes, under half of them owing to an unresolved V gene in the studies checked, with the rest unexplained. The DNA was the basis for D and trimming; V, J and clone size are from that table. The sample table shows approximately 2.5 million clones, and over 85% are seen once. The ten largest account for 0.36% of the sample.

Healthy HIV-negative adults with no recently reported acute infections or vaccinations were included as donors. Every donor was a Caucasian adult residing in Nashville, Tennessee, USA. Magnetic negative selection was used to enrich CD4+ T cells, after which naive cells were positively selected on CD45RA and the negative fraction became the memory subset. Blood was obtained by leukapheresis, after which PBMCs were separated by Ficoll-Histopaque density gradient centrifugation and cryopreserved in liquid nitrogen vapor phase. Analytical flow cytometry was used to check the purity and quantity of each magnetically sorted T cell population. From each sorted fraction, genomic DNA was isolated and quantified by UV absorbance on a Nanodrop 2000c. At the junction V is shortened by 2 bases and J by 2 bases, with 7 bases in between. From the germline V gene, CDR1 is MDHEN and CDR2 is SYDVKM. Taken from cysteine to phenylalanine, the CDR3 has 14 residues. The retained sequence is limited to the CDR3, 42 bases, with the frame set at the first base.

Worth noting for this clone: Its antigen remains unidentified. No qualities accompany the bases; no much larger clone lies one base away. This sample includes further DNA sequences coding for the same CDR3.

What was sequenced was naive CD4+ T cells from PBMCs. The sample's cell subset or site label, in plain terms: CD45RA+ positively selected. The V gene is TRBV28 and the J gene is TRBJ1-5, with no reliable assignment of the D segment. This receptor was obtained from a man aged 18 to 35 in good health. Some clones in this sample may be carry-over from other donors' samples. The CDR3 sequence is CASSLRPGNQPQHF. The DNA reads TGTGCCAGCAGTTTACGCCCGGGCAATCAGCCCCAGCATTTT.